One T cell receptor (beta chain) is described in this entry. CDR3 length: 13 residues. V was shortened by 3 bases and J by 0 bases, with 6 bases between the two germline ends. This entry comes from a study of control samples from healthy donors and cancer patients. The repertoire was sequenced with immunoSEQ multiplex PCR; TCRdb's copy has only in-frame clones and lacks some. Among about 140,000 clones listed, around nine tenths were seen once. The source material was blood. The TCR comes from a man in his late teens or twenties in good health. J is TRBJ2-7 and V is TRBV12-3 or TRBV12-4; D call uncertain. CDR3 nucleotides: TGTGCCAGCAGTTTCACGGCCTCCTACGAGCAGTACTTC. Residues: CASSFTASYEQYF.